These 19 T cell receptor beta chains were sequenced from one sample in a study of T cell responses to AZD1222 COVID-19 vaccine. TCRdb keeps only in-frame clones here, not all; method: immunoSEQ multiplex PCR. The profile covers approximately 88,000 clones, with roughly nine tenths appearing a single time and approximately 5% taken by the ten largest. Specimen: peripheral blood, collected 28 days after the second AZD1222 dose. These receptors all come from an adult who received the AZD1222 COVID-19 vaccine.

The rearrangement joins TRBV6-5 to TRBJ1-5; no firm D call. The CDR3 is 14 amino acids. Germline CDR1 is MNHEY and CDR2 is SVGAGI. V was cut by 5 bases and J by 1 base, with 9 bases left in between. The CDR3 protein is CASSPGDSNQPQHF. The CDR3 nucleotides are TGTGCCAGCAGTCCCGGCGACAGCAATCAGCCCCAGCATTTT.

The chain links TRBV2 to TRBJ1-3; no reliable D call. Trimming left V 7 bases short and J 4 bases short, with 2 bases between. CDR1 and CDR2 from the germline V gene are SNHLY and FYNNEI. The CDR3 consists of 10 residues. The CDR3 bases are TGTGCCAGCACAGGAAACACCATATATTTT. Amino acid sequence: CASTGNTIYF.

The DNA of the CDR3 is TGTGCCAGCAGCGCCTCCTCTAGCTCTGGAAACACCATATATTTT. Its translation: CASSASSSSGNTIYF. The rearrangement uses TRBV9 and TRBJ1-3; D gene unclear. CDR1 is SGDLS, CDR2 YYNGEE, per germline. V lost 3 bases and J 0 bases, leaving 10 bases between the germline ends. The CDR3 has 15 residues.

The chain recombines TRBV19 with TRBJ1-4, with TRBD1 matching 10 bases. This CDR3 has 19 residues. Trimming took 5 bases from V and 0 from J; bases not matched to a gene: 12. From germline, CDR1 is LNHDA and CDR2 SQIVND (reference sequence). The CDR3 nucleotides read TGTGCCAGTAGTGGGTTACGCCGGGACAGGGGCCCAACTAATGAAAAACTGTTTTTT. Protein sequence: CASSGLRRDRGPTNEKLFF.

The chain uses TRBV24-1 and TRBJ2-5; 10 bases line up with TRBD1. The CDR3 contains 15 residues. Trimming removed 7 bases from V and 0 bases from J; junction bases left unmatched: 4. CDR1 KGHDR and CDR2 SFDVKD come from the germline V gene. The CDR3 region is CATSPGQGYQETQYF. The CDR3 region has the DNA TGTGCCACCAGCCCGGGACAGGGGTACCAAGAGACCCAGTACTTC.

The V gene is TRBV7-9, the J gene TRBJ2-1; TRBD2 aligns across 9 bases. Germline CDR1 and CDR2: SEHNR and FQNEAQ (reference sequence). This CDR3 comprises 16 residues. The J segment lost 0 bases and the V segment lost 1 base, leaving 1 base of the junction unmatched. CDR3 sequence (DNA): TGTGCCAGCAGCTTAGAGCGGGGGGCCTCCTACAATGAGCAGTTCTTC. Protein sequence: CASSLERGASYNEQFF.

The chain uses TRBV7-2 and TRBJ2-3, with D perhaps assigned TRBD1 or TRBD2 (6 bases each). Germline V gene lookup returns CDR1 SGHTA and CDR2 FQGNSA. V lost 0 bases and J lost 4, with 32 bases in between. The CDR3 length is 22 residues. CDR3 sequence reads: CASSLARSLGGPRSSTADTQYF. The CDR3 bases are TGTGCCAGCAGCTTAGCCCGCTCTCTCGGGGGCCCGAGGTCGAGTACAGCAGATACGCAGTATTTT.

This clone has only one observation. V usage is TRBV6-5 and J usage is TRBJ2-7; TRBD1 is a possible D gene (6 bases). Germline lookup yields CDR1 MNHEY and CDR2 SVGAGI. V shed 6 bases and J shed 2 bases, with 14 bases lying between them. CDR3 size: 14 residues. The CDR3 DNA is TGTGCCAGCAGGGGGACACCGAATCCCTACGAGCAGTACTTC. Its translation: CASRGTPNPYEQYF.

CDR3 sequence: CATSDLWGTGELFF. DNA for the CDR3: TGTGCCACCAGTGATTTATGGGGGACCGGGGAGCTGTTTTTT. The V gene is TRBV24-1, the J gene TRBJ2-2; the D gene could be TRBD1 or TRBD2 (5 bases each). V was pared by 1 base and J by 5 bases, with 7 bases between. Germline CDR1 KGHDR, CDR2 SFDVKD. The CDR3 has 14 amino acids.

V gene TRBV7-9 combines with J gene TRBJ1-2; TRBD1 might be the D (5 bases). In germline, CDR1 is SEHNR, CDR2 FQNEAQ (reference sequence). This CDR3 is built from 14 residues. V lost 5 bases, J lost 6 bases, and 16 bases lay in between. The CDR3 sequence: CASSPGGIRDGYTF. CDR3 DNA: TGTGCCAGCAGCCCGGGGGGGATCCGAGATGGCTACACCTTC.

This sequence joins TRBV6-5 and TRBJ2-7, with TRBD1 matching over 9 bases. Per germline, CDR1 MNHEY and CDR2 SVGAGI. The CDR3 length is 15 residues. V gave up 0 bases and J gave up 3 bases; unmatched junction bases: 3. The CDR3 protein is CASSYSGQGYYEQYF. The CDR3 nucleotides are TGTGCCAGCAGTTACTCAGGACAGGGGTACTACGAGCAGTACTTC.

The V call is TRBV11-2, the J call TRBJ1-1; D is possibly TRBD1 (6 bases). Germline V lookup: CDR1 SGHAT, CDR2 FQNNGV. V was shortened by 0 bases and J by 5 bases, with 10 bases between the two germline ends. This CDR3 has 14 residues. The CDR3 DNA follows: TGTGCCAGCAGCTTAGAGGGGGGCTGGACTGAAGCTTTCTTT. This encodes CASSLEGGWTEAFF.

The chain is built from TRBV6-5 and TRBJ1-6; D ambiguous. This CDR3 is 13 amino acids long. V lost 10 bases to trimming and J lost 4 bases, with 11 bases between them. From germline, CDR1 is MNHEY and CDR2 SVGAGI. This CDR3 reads CATRPLYNSPLHF. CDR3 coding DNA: TGTGCCACCAGACCCTTATATAATTCACCCCTCCACTTT.

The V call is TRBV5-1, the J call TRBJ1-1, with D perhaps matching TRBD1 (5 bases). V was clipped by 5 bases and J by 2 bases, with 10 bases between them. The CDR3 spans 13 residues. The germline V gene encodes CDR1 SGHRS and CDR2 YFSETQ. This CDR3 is CASSQTANTEAFF. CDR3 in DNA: TGCGCCAGCAGTCAGACAGCCAACACTGAAGCTTTCTTT.

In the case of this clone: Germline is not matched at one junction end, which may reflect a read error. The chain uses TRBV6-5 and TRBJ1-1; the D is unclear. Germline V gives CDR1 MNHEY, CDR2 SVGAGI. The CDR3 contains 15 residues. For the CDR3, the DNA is TGTGCCACCAGTCCCGTCGGGGTACGGGCCACTGAAGCTTTCTTT. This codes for CATSPVGVRATEAFF.

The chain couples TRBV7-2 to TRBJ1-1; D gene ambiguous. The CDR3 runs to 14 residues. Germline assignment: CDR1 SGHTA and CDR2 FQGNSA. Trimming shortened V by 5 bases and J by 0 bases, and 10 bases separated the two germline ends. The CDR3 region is CASSPRALNTEAFF. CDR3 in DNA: TGTGCCAGCAGCCCGAGGGCCTTGAACACTGAAGCTTTCTTT.

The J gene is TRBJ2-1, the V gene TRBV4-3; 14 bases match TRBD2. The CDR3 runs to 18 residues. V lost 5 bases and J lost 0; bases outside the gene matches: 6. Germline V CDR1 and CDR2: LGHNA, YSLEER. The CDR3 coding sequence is TGCGCCAGCAGCGCGGGACTAGCGGGGGCCAACTCCTACAATGAGCAGTTCTTC. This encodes CASSAGLAGANSYNEQFF.

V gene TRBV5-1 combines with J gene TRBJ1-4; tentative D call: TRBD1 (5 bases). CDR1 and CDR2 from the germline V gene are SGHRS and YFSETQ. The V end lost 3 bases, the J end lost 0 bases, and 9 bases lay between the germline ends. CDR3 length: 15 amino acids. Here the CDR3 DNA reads TGCGCCAGCAGCTCGACAGTTGCAACTAATGAAAAACTGTTTTTT. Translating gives CASSSTVATNEKLFF.

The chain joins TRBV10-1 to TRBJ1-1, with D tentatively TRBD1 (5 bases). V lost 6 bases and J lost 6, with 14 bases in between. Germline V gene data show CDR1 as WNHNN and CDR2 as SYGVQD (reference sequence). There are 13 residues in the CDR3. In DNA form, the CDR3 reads TGCGCCAGCAGCGAGCGGGGGAGGCCTGAAGCTTTCTTT. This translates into CASSERGRPEAFF.